This is a list of T cell receptor beta chains from one sample in a study of blood T cell repertoires in COVID-19. Assay: immunoSEQ multiplex PCR; the TCRdb copy retains only in-frame clones and omits some. The sample holds 200,000 to 250,000 clones; about four fifths are singletons and the top ten take roughly 7%. The sequenced material came from peripheral blood. These receptors were taken from a woman aged 80 or older with COVID-19, enrolled during active disease. CDR3s include the opening cysteine and the closing phenylalanine or tryptophan. Fields, in order: CDR3 length, clone size, D gene, V gene, J gene, CDR3 DNA, CDR3 protein. D genes are given only for firm matches. Size is omitted from some rows. Given values are once, few, many or a class for expanded clones.

cdr3_length: 11; clone_size: -; d_call: TRBD1; v_call: TRBV28; j_call: TRBJ1-1; cdr3_nt: TGTGCCAGCAGTTTAGGACAGGAAACTTTCTTT; cdr3_aa: CASSLGQETFF
cdr3_length: 15; clone_size: few; d_call: TRBD2; v_call: TRBV6-4; j_call: TRBJ2-1; cdr3_nt: TGTGCCAGCAGCCTAGAGGCGGGGGGGATCAATGAGCAGTTCTTC; cdr3_aa: CASSLEAGGINEQFF
cdr3_length: 15; clone_size: -; d_call: -; v_call: TRBV2; j_call: TRBJ1-1; cdr3_nt: TGTGCCAGCGTTCGGGGGGGAAATATGAACACTGAAGCTTTCTTT; cdr3_aa: CASVRGGNMNTEAFF
cdr3_length: 15; clone_size: once; d_call: TRBD1; v_call: TRBV5-4; j_call: TRBJ2-2; cdr3_nt: TGTGCCAGCAGTTCCGGGACAGCGAACACCGGGGAGCTGTTTTTT; cdr3_aa: CASSSGTANTGELFF
cdr3_length: 14; clone_size: once; d_call: TRBD1; v_call: TRBV19; j_call: TRBJ1-2; cdr3_nt: TGTGCCAGTAGTAAACAGGGGGCGAGCTATGGCTACACCTTC; cdr3_aa: CASSKQGASYGYTF
cdr3_length: 14; clone_size: -; d_call: -; v_call: TRBV5-1; j_call: TRBJ2-1; cdr3_nt: TGCGCCAGCAGCTTGCAGGGGCAGGGCAATGAGCAGTTCTTC; cdr3_aa: CASSLQGQGNEQFF
cdr3_length: 14; clone_size: -; d_call: -; v_call: TRBV15; j_call: TRBJ1-5; cdr3_nt: TGTGCCACCAGCAGAGCCGGCGGAGGCCAGCCCCAGCATTTT; cdr3_aa: CATSRAGGGQPQHF
cdr3_length: 16; clone_size: -; d_call: TRBD2; v_call: TRBV5-1; j_call: TRBJ2-3; cdr3_nt: TGCGCCAGCAGCTGGGGCCCCAGCGGGGGTCTAGATACGCAGTATTTT; cdr3_aa: CASSWGPSGGLDTQYF
cdr3_length: 18; clone_size: -; d_call: -; v_call: TRBV5-8; j_call: TRBJ1-1; cdr3_nt: TGTGCCAGCAGCTTGATCGTACGACAGGAAAACATGAACACTGAAGCTTTCTTT; cdr3_aa: CASSLIVRQENMNTEAFF
cdr3_length: 15; clone_size: -; d_call: -; v_call: TRBV5-1; j_call: TRBJ1-6; cdr3_nt: TGCGCCAGCAGCCCTCCTCTGGGAGCAGTCGGGCCCCTCCACTTT; cdr3_aa: CASSPPLGAVGPLHF
cdr3_length: 15; clone_size: -; d_call: -; v_call: TRBV11-2; j_call: TRBJ1-3; cdr3_nt: TGTGCCAGCAGCTTCCCAGGTTTGCGCGGAAACACCATATATTTT; cdr3_aa: CASSFPGLRGNTIYF
cdr3_length: 15; clone_size: -; d_call: TRBD2; v_call: TRBV6-6; j_call: TRBJ2-5; cdr3_nt: TGTGCCAGCAGCGGGAGAGGGGACTACGCTGGGACCCAGTACTTC; cdr3_aa: CASSGRGDYAGTQYF
cdr3_length: 13; clone_size: -; d_call: TRBD1; v_call: TRBV5-1; j_call: TRBJ1-1; cdr3_nt: TGCGCCAGCAGCCTGACAGGGAGGACTGAAGCTTTCTTT; cdr3_aa: CASSLTGRTEAFF
cdr3_length: 14; clone_size: -; d_call: -; v_call: TRBV11-2; j_call: TRBJ1-4; cdr3_nt: TGTGCCAGCAGCTTAGCAGGGTCAGGGGAAAAACTGTTTTTT; cdr3_aa: CASSLAGSGEKLFF
cdr3_length: 13; clone_size: -; d_call: TRBD1; v_call: TRBV9; j_call: TRBJ2-7; cdr3_nt: TGTGCCAGCAGCGTTGGGACAGGGGGCGAGCAGTACTTC; cdr3_aa: CASSVGTGGEQYF
cdr3_length: 14; clone_size: -; d_call: TRBD2; v_call: TRBV20-1; j_call: TRBJ2-1; cdr3_nt: TGCAGTGCTAGTAGGCCTAGCGGAAACAATGAGCAGTTCTTC; cdr3_aa: CSASRPSGNNEQFF
cdr3_length: 14; clone_size: -; d_call: TRBD1; v_call: TRBV11-1; j_call: TRBJ1-1; cdr3_nt: TGTGCCAGCAGCATCTCCTCAGGGGGGACTGAAGCTTTCTTT; cdr3_aa: CASSISSGGTEAFF
cdr3_length: 16; clone_size: -; d_call: TRBD2; v_call: TRBV5-1; j_call: TRBJ2-5; cdr3_nt: TGCGCCAGCAGACCTCAACTAGCGGGGGTATCGGAGACCCAGTACTTC; cdr3_aa: CASRPQLAGVSETQYF
cdr3_length: 13; clone_size: -; d_call: -; v_call: TRBV7-3; j_call: TRBJ2-3; cdr3_nt: TGTGCCAGCAGCTTTAGGGGGGGCGATACGCAGTATTTT; cdr3_aa: CASSFRGGDTQYF
cdr3_length: 15; clone_size: few; d_call: TRBD2; v_call: TRBV19; j_call: TRBJ2-7; cdr3_nt: TGTGCCAGTATGGGACCCGGCGGGAGGTCCTACGAGCAGTACTTC; cdr3_aa: CASMGPGGRSYEQYF
cdr3_length: 16; clone_size: -; d_call: TRBD1; v_call: TRBV2; j_call: TRBJ1-5; cdr3_nt: TGTGCCAGCACCCTTAACAGGGGGCCGGGCGGTCAGCCCCAGCATTTT; cdr3_aa: CASTLNRGPGGQPQHF
cdr3_length: 12; clone_size: -; d_call: -; v_call: TRBV6-5; j_call: TRBJ2-1; cdr3_nt: TGTGCCAGCAGCCGATCCACTAGTGAGCAGTTCTTC; cdr3_aa: CASSRSTSEQFF
cdr3_length: 13; clone_size: -; d_call: -; v_call: TRBV5-1; j_call: TRBJ2-1; cdr3_nt: TGCGCCAGCAGCTTGACGAGGGCAGGTGAGCAGTTCTTC; cdr3_aa: CASSLTRAGEQFF
cdr3_length: 15; clone_size: -; d_call: TRBD2; v_call: TRBV4-1; j_call: TRBJ2-7; cdr3_nt: TGCGCCAGCAGCCAAGCTGGTGCGGGAGGGAACGAGCAGTACTTC; cdr3_aa: CASSQAGAGGNEQYF
cdr3_length: 14; clone_size: -; d_call: -; v_call: TRBV11-1; j_call: TRBJ1-6; cdr3_nt: TGTGCCAGCAGCTTGGGCAGGGTAAATTCACCCCTCCACTTT; cdr3_aa: CASSLGRVNSPLHF
cdr3_length: 14; clone_size: -; d_call: -; v_call: TRBV14; j_call: TRBJ2-3; cdr3_nt: TGTGCCAGCAGCCGGGAACAGGGCGGAGATACGCAGTATTTT; cdr3_aa: CASSREQGGDTQYF
cdr3_length: 15; clone_size: -; d_call: -; v_call: TRBV5-1; j_call: TRBJ2-2; cdr3_nt: TGCGCCAGCAGCTTGGGAGAGGGTCCAACCGGGGAGCTGTTTTTT; cdr3_aa: CASSLGEGPTGELFF
cdr3_length: 16; clone_size: -; d_call: -; v_call: TRBV5-6; j_call: TRBJ2-2; cdr3_nt: TGTGCCAGCAGCTTGGGAGGGAGTCGAATTCACGGGGAGCTGTTTTTT; cdr3_aa: CASSLGGSRIHGELFF
cdr3_length: 15; clone_size: -; d_call: TRBD1; v_call: TRBV3-1/TRBV3-2; j_call: TRBJ1-1; cdr3_nt: TGTGCCAGCAGCCATCGGACAGGGGGGAACACTGAAGCTTTCTTT; cdr3_aa: CASSHRTGGNTEAFF
cdr3_length: 16; clone_size: -; d_call: TRBD1; v_call: TRBV25-1; j_call: TRBJ1-3; cdr3_nt: TGTGCCAGCAGTGTGAAACTGACAGGGGTGGGTAACACCATATATTTT; cdr3_aa: CASSVKLTGVGNTIYF
cdr3_length: 17; clone_size: -; d_call: -; v_call: TRBV4-1; j_call: TRBJ2-1; cdr3_nt: TGCGCCAGCAGCCCGGCCCTGATGGCGGGACTCTTCAATGAGCAGTTCTTC; cdr3_aa: CASSPALMAGLFNEQFF
cdr3_length: 17; clone_size: -; d_call: TRBD1; v_call: TRBV5-1; j_call: TRBJ1-2; cdr3_nt: TGCGCCAGCAGCCCCGGGGACAGGGGTGAGACTAACTATGGCTACACCTTC; cdr3_aa: CASSPGDRGETNYGYTF
cdr3_length: 13; clone_size: -; d_call: -; v_call: TRBV5-4; j_call: TRBJ2-3; cdr3_nt: TGTGCCAGCAGTCTCCCCCGGGCAGATACGCAGTATTTT; cdr3_aa: CASSLPRADTQYF
cdr3_length: 14; clone_size: -; d_call: TRBD1; v_call: TRBV7-2; j_call: TRBJ1-3; cdr3_nt: TGTGCCAGCAGCAGCAGGACAGGGGGGAACACCATATATTTT; cdr3_aa: CASSSRTGGNTIYF
cdr3_length: 13; clone_size: -; d_call: TRBD1; v_call: TRBV24-1; j_call: TRBJ2-7; cdr3_nt: TGTGCCACCTCCCCAGGGGGCGCCTACGAGCAGTACTTC; cdr3_aa: CATSPGGAYEQYF
cdr3_length: 16; clone_size: -; d_call: -; v_call: TRBV11-1; j_call: TRBJ2-3; cdr3_nt: TGTGCCAGCAACGCCGCCGAGGGTAGAAGCACAGATACGCAGTATTTT; cdr3_aa: CASNAAEGRSTDTQYF
cdr3_length: 16; clone_size: once; d_call: TRBD1; v_call: TRBV5-1; j_call: TRBJ2-2; cdr3_nt: TGCGCCAGCAGCACCTACGGGACAGGGAACACCGGGGAGCTGTTTTTT; cdr3_aa: CASSTYGTGNTGELFF
cdr3_length: 14; clone_size: -; d_call: -; v_call: TRBV5-1; j_call: TRBJ2-7; cdr3_nt: TGCGCCAGCAGCGGTATCGGGGGCTCCTACGAGCAGTACTTC; cdr3_aa: CASSGIGGSYEQYF
cdr3_length: 13; clone_size: -; d_call: -; v_call: TRBV6-1; j_call: TRBJ1-1; cdr3_nt: TGTGCCAGCAGTCCAGGGTCATGGGATGAAGCTTTCTTT; cdr3_aa: CASSPGSWDEAFF
cdr3_length: 18; clone_size: once; d_call: TRBD2; v_call: TRBV5-1; j_call: TRBJ2-3; cdr3_nt: TGCGCCAGCAGCTTGGGGGCTAGCGGCAACATGAACACAGATACGCAGTATTTT; cdr3_aa: CASSLGASGNMNTDTQYF
cdr3_length: 15; clone_size: -; d_call: TRBD2; v_call: TRBV5-1; j_call: TRBJ2-4; cdr3_nt: TGCGCCAGCAGCTTAGCCCTAGCGGAAGTCAACATTCAGTACTTC; cdr3_aa: CASSLALAEVNIQYF
cdr3_length: 13; clone_size: -; d_call: TRBD2; v_call: TRBV6-5; j_call: TRBJ2-1; cdr3_nt: TGTGCCAGCAGGGTCACGGGGGGGAATGAGCAGTTCTTC; cdr3_aa: CASRVTGGNEQFF
cdr3_length: 16; clone_size: -; d_call: TRBD1; v_call: TRBV9; j_call: TRBJ1-3; cdr3_nt: TGTGCCAGCAGCGTTACAGGGGGCTTGAGTGGAAACACCATATATTTT; cdr3_aa: CASSVTGGLSGNTIYF
cdr3_length: 14; clone_size: -; d_call: -; v_call: TRBV7-8; j_call: TRBJ2-4; cdr3_nt: TGTGCCAGCAGCTTAAATACACAGGGAAACATTCAGTACTTC; cdr3_aa: CASSLNTQGNIQYF
cdr3_length: 14; clone_size: -; d_call: TRBD1; v_call: TRBV5-1; j_call: TRBJ1-2; cdr3_nt: TGCGCCAGCAGGGTGGACAGGCCGGCCTATGGCTACACCTTC; cdr3_aa: CASRVDRPAYGYTF
cdr3_length: 13; clone_size: -; d_call: -; v_call: TRBV9; j_call: TRBJ2-2; cdr3_nt: TGTGCCAGCAGCGCGTCGGGCACCGGGGAGCTGTTTTTT; cdr3_aa: CASSASGTGELFF
cdr3_length: 12; clone_size: once; d_call: -; v_call: TRBV3-1/TRBV3-2; j_call: TRBJ2-7; cdr3_nt: TGTGCCAGCAGCCAGGCGGACTACGAGCAGTACTTC; cdr3_aa: CASSQADYEQYF
cdr3_length: 16; clone_size: -; d_call: TRBD2; v_call: TRBV6-1; j_call: TRBJ2-5; cdr3_nt: TGTGCCAGCAGTGAATTCGTAGCGGGCGACCAAGAGACCCAGTACTTC; cdr3_aa: CASSEFVAGDQETQYF
cdr3_length: 14; clone_size: -; d_call: TRBD1; v_call: TRBV19; j_call: TRBJ2-5; cdr3_nt: TGTGCCAGTAGTACCCAGGGGGCGGCGGAGACCCAGTACTTC; cdr3_aa: CASSTQGAAETQYF
cdr3_length: 14; clone_size: -; d_call: TRBD1; v_call: TRBV2; j_call: TRBJ1-6; cdr3_nt: TGTGCCAGCGGACTGGGACAGGGGAATTCACCCCTCCACTTT; cdr3_aa: CASGLGQGNSPLHF
cdr3_length: 11; clone_size: few; d_call: -; v_call: TRBV7-9; j_call: TRBJ2-5; cdr3_nt: TGTGCCAGCAGCTCAAAAGAGACCCAGTACTTC; cdr3_aa: CASSSKETQYF
cdr3_length: 15; clone_size: few; d_call: TRBD2; v_call: TRBV28; j_call: TRBJ2-2; cdr3_nt: TGTGCCAGCAGCCGTAGCGGGAGGGCCACCGGGGAGCTGTTTTTT; cdr3_aa: CASSRSGRATGELFF
cdr3_length: 14; clone_size: -; d_call: TRBD1; v_call: TRBV19; j_call: TRBJ1-1; cdr3_nt: TGTGCCAGTAGCCTACAGGGGAGGAACACTGAAGCTTTCTTT; cdr3_aa: CASSLQGRNTEAFF
cdr3_length: 14; clone_size: -; d_call: -; v_call: TRBV7-9; j_call: TRBJ1-1; cdr3_nt: TGTGCCAGCAACCCCCAGGGTATGAACACTGAAGCTTTCTTT; cdr3_aa: CASNPQGMNTEAFF
cdr3_length: 14; clone_size: once; d_call: TRBD1; v_call: TRBV5-1; j_call: TRBJ2-7; cdr3_nt: TGCGCCAGCAGCTCGGGACAGGGAAACTACGAGCAGTACTTC; cdr3_aa: CASSSGQGNYEQYF
cdr3_length: 16; clone_size: few; d_call: TRBD1; v_call: TRBV7-9; j_call: TRBJ1-1; cdr3_nt: TGTGCCAGCAGCTTAGGGGCCGGGACAGGGAACACTGAAGCTTTCTTT; cdr3_aa: CASSLGAGTGNTEAFF
cdr3_length: 12; clone_size: many; d_call: -; v_call: TRBV5-6; j_call: TRBJ1-1; cdr3_nt: TGTGCCAGCAGCTTCGGGGGCACTGAAGCTTTCTTT; cdr3_aa: CASSFGGTEAFF
cdr3_length: 13; clone_size: -; d_call: -; v_call: TRBV5-1; j_call: TRBJ1-1; cdr3_nt: TGCGCCAGCAGCTTGGGGACAGCTATTGAAGCTTTCTTT; cdr3_aa: CASSLGTAIEAFF
cdr3_length: 14; clone_size: -; d_call: TRBD1; v_call: TRBV3-1/TRBV3-2; j_call: TRBJ1-2; cdr3_nt: TGTGCCAGCAGCCACGGGACAGAGCACTATGGCTACACCTTC; cdr3_aa: CASSHGTEHYGYTF